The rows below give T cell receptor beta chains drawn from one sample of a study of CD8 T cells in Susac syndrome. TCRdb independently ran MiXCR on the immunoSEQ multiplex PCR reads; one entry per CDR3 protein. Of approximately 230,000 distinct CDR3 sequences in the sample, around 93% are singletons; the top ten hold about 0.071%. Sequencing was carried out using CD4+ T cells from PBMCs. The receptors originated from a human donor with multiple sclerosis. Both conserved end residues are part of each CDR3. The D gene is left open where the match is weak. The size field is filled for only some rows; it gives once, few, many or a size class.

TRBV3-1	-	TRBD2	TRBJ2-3	CASSQRDYYGTQYF	TGTGCCAGCAGCCAACGGGACTATTATGGTACGCAGTATTTT
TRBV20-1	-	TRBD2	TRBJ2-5	CSARPGTSGSGRETQYF	TGCAGTGCTAGACCCGGGACTAGCGGGAGTGGTCGAGAGACCCAGTACTTC
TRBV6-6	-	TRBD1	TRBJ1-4	CASSYLGQPNEKLFF	TGTGCCAGCAGTTATTTGGGACAGCCTAATGAAAAACTGTTTTTT
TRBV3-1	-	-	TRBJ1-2	CASSQGARVTAHGYTF	TGTGCCAGCAGCCAAGGCGCCCGAGTGACGGCCCATGGCTACACCTTC
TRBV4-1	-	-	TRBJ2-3	CASSPMTTDTQYF	TGCGCCAGCAGCCCCATGACCACAGATACGCAGTATTTT
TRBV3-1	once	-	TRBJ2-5	CASSQEGALQETQYF	TGTGCCAGCAGCCAGGAGGGGGCCCTCCAAGAGACCCAGTACTTC
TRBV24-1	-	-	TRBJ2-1	CATSDNLNEQFF	TGTGCCACCAGTGATAACCTCAATGAGCAGTTCTTC
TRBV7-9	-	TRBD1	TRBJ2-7	CASSNPGTGAKQYF	TGTGCCAGCAGCAACCCCGGGACAGGGGCGAAGCAGTACTTC
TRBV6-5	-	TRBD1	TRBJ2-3	CASSYSGTGTDTQYF	TGTGCCAGCAGTTACTCAGGGACAGGCACAGATACGCAGTATTTT
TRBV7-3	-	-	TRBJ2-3	CASSSGPTTDTQYF	TGTGCCAGCAGCTCGGGCCCCACGACAGATACGCAGTATTTT
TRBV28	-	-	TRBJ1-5	CASSLSIGRGNQPQHF	TGTGCCAGCAGTTTAAGTATCGGCAGAGGCAATCAGCCCCAGCATTTT
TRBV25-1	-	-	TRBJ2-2	CASSPAGSGELFF	TGTGCCAGCAGTCCCGCGGGGTCCGGGGAGCTGTTTTTT
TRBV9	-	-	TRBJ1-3	CASSAGAGNTIYF	TGTGCCAGCAGCGCAGGGGCGGGAAACACCATATATTTT
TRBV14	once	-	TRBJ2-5	CASSPLLVDETQYF	TGTGCCAGCAGCCCGCTACTAGTGGATGAGACCCAGTACTTC
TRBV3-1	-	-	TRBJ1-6	CASSLAGIRSPLHF	TGTGCCAGCAGTCTAGCAGGGATTCGGTCACCCCTCCACTTT
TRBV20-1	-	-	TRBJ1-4	CSANQEINEKLFF	TGCAGTGCAAACCAAGAGATTAATGAAAAACTGTTTTTT
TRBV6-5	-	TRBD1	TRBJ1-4	CASSGTDEKLFF	TGTGCCAGCAGCGGGACAGATGAAAAACTGTTTTTT
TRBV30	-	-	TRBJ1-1	CAWGDLVEAFF	TGTGCCTGGGGGGACCTAGTTGAAGCTTTCTTT
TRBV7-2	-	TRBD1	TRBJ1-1	CASSQWTGEAFF	TGTGCCAGCAGCCAATGGACAGGTGAAGCTTTCTTT
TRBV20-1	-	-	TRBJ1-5	CSAEKGDQPQHF	TGCAGTGCTGAGAAGGGGGATCAGCCCCAGCATTTT
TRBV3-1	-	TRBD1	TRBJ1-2	CASSLLVSGGDAYGYTF	TGTGCCAGCAGCCTCCTCGTGTCAGGGGGCGACGCCTATGGCTACACCTTC
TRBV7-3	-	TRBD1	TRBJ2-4	CASSSGQAGDIQYF	TGTGCCAGCAGCTCGGGACAGGCCGGGGACATTCAGTACTTC
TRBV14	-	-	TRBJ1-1	CATEKKRNTEAFF	TGTGCCACCGAAAAAAAACGGAACACTGAAGCTTTCTTT
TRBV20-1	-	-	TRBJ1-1	CSASETWRDTTEAFF	TGCAGTGCATCCGAAACCTGGCGAGATACCACTGAAGCTTTCTTT
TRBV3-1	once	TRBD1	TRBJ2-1	CASSPTGGEVHNEQFF	TGTGCCAGCAGCCCGACAGGGGGCGAAGTCCACAATGAGCAGTTCTTC
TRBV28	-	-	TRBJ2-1	CASRLGKGSREQFF	TGTGCCAGCAGGCTTGGGAAGGGATCCCGGGAGCAGTTCTTC
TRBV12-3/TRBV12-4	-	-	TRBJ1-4	CASSFAAGNEKLFF	TGTGCCAGCAGTTTCGCGGCAGGGAATGAAAAACTGTTTTTT
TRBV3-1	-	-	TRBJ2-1	CASSQGLSRDEQFF	TGTGCCAGCAGCCAAGGACTCTCGAGGGATGAGCAGTTCTTC
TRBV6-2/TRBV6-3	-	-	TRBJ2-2	CASTQGGELFF	TGTGCCAGCACACAAGGGGGGGAGCTGTTTTTT
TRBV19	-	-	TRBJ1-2	CASSFDEQGYGYTF	TGTGCCAGTAGTTTCGACGAGCAGGGGTATGGCTACACCTTC
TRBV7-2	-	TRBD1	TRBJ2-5	CASSWAGGETQYF	TGTGCCAGCAGCTGGGCAGGGGGAGAGACCCAGTACTTC
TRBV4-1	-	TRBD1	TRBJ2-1	CASSPGQGSSYNEQFF	TGCGCCAGCAGCCCCGGACAGGGGAGCTCCTACAATGAGCAGTTCTTC
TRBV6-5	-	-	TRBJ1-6	CASSYQSRGFPLHF	TGTGCCAGCAGTTACCAGTCGAGGGGCTTCCCCCTCCACTTT
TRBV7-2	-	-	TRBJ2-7	CASSFVAGGGYEQYF	TGTGCCAGCAGCTTTGTGGCAGGGGGGGGCTACGAGCAGTACTTC
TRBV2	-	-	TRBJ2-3	CASSETRSGTDTQYF	TGTGCCAGCAGTGAGACCCGGAGCGGCACAGATACGCAGTATTTT
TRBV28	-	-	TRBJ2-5	CASRIRAVGTQYF	TGTGCCAGCCGCATTAGGGCAGTTGGGACCCAGTACTTC
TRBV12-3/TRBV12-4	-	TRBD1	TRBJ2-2	CASSLGVWDRISNTGELFF	TGTGCCAGCAGCCTCGGTGTCTGGGACAGGATATCGAACACCGGGGAGCTGTTTTTT
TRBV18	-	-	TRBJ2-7	CASATGAYEQYF	TGTGCCAGCGCAACCGGGGCCTACGAGCAGTACTTC
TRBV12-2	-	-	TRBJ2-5	CASRLTSSQYF	TGTGCAAGTCGCTTGACTAGTTCCCAGTACTTC
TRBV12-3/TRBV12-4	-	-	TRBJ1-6	CASSLDGWGRPNSPLHF	TGTGCCAGCAGTTTAGATGGGTGGGGCAGGCCGAATTCACCCCTCCACTTT
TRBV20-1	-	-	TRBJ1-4	CSASPFNREGNEKLFF	TGCAGTGCTAGCCCCTTTAACAGGGAAGGTAATGAAAAACTGTTTTTT
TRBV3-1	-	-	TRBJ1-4	CASSQNKGNEKLFF	TGTGCCAGCAGCCAAAATAAAGGGAATGAAAAACTGTTTTTT
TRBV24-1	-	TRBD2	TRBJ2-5	CATSASSGGAETQYF	TGTGCCACCAGTGCCTCTAGCGGGGGAGCGGAGACCCAGTACTTC
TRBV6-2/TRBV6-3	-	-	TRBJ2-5	CASREWTGGPKTQYF	TGTGCCAGCAGAGAGTGGACGGGGGGCCCGAAGACCCAGTACTTC
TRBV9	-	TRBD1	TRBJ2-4	CASSAHPDRGHKNIQYF	TGTGCCAGCAGCGCGCATCCGGACAGGGGGCACAAAAACATTCAGTACTTC
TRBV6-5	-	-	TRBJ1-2	CASSYGRPDVNGYTF	TGTGCCAGCAGTTACGGACGGCCTGATGTGAATGGCTACACCTTC
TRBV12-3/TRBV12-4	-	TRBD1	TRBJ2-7	CASSWGGTGGHEQYF	TGTGCCAGCAGTTGGGGGGGGACAGGGGGCCACGAGCAGTACTTC
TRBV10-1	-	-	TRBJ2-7	CASSPDLGQPYEQYF	TGCGCCAGCAGTCCTGACCTGGGACAACCCTACGAGCAGTACTTC
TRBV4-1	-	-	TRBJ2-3	CASSRTYTDTQYF	TGCGCCAGCAGCCGGACATACACAGATACGCAGTATTTT
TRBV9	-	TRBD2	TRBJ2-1	CASSVSSPSGGSWEQFF	TGTGCCAGCAGCGTCTCATCCCCTAGCGGGGGTTCTTGGGAGCAGTTCTTC
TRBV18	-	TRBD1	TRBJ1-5	CATRMTGANQPQHF	TGTGCCACTAGAATGACAGGGGCCAATCAGCCCCAGCATTTT
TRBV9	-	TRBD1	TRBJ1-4	CASSGGQDGTNEKLFF	TGTGCCAGCAGCGGGGGACAGGATGGCACTAATGAAAAACTGTTTTTT
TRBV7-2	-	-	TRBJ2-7	CASSLVSVGPPEQYF	TGTGCCAGCAGCTTAGTCTCAGTGGGCCCTCCGGAGCAGTACTTC
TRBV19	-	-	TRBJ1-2	CASSTTPRTQAGGYTF	TGTGCCAGTAGTACCACACCTAGGACGCAAGCGGGGGGCTACACCTTC
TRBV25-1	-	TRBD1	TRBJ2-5	CASSTLGTVHQETQYF	TGTGCCAGCAGCACCCTCGGGACAGTACACCAAGAGACCCAGTACTTC
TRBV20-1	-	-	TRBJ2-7	CSADRLTSGLNYEQYF	TGCAGTGCCGACCGCCTAACTTCTGGTCTCAACTACGAGCAGTACTTC
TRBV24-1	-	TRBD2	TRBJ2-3	CATSDRERGVYNTQYF	TGTGCCACCAGTGACCGGGAGCGGGGGGTATACAATACGCAGTATTTT